The clone carrying this T cell receptor beta chain was detected a few times. Its antigen is not known. Quantitative 5'-RACE with molecular barcodes was used to make the TCR beta libraries. TCRdb independently ran MiXCR on the 5' RACE reads; one entry per CDR3 protein. The table records 130,000 or so distinct CDR3 sequences, about 7% of them present only once. Germline CDR1 and CDR2: SGHAT and FQNNGV. With 4 bases clipped from V and 2 bases from J, the junction kept 17 bases outside the gene matches. The length of the CDR3 is 18 residues. This specimen comes from a study of CD8 T cells in ankylosing spondylitis. Findings of the study overall: Earlier authors reported some of these motif variants in reactive arthritis synovial fluid and blood. Disease-linked clones reportedly concentrated significantly in matched ankylosing spondylitis synovial fluid. Several highly homologous variants made up a TCR beta motif, and this motif appeared characteristic of ankylosing spondylitis blood.

This TCR was recovered from a male donor with ankylosing spondylitis or in good health (not recorded which). What was sequenced was blood, either unsorted or a sorted T cell fraction (not recorded which). The J gene is TRBJ2-7, the V gene TRBV11-2; 7 bases fit TRBD2. CDR3 sequence reads: CASSYRQPGLADPYEQYF. The CDR3 nucleotides are TGTGCCAGCAGCTATAGACAACCAGGTCTAGCGGATCCCTACGAGCAGTACTTC.